This TCR beta chain originates from a study of PD-L1 blockade in urothelial cancer (dated by TCRdb to the late 2010s). Regarding the complete study: All patients started therapy at some point between 2014 and 2016 and received atezolizumab 1,200 mg intravenously every 3 weeks. About nine tenths of the roughly 29 patients were identified as males with urothelial cancer of bladder origin, and a prior smoking history was reported by 18 of 29 patients. An ECOG performance status of 0 or 1 was recorded for the patients, and 0 to 3 prior chemotherapy regimens had been received by the patients. Blood samples were analyzed at two time points: 3 weeks after treatment start (second dose) and 6 weeks after treatment start. A median of 141,255 T cells and tens of thousands of unique TCRs was obtained from blood samples, and a median clonality of around 0.072 was observed. The study, an exploratory multi-omic analysis, examined somatic, immune and clinical correlates of response to PD-L1 blockade with atezolizumab in urothelial cancer. TCR sequencing covered pretreatment tumor samples and matched, serially collected peripheral blood taken before and after atezolizumab treatment. Durable clinical benefit meant progression-free survival longer than 6 months, and TCR features were also tested against progression-free and overall survival. In the same patients, pretreatment tumors underwent whole exome sequencing and RNA sequencing in addition to TCR sequencing. Nine or ten patients reached durable clinical benefit, while 20 patients did not. Over 28 patients had pretreatment blood TCR-seq, approximately 24 had at least one posttreatment blood collection, and approximately 24 had tumor TCR-seq.

The sample's time point, from its label and the paper: pretreatment peripheral blood. A cohort of 25 to 35 patients with locally advanced or metastatic urothelial carcinoma, treated at Memorial Sloan Kettering on a trial protocol, was included. Peripheral blood mononuclear cells were collected pretreatment and during treatment, with between 1 and 8 total time points obtained per patient. The Qiagen DNeasy Blood extraction kit was used to purify genomic DNA from total PBMCs and tumor samples. PBMCs were collected pretreatment and during treatment, and were isolated and stored as previously described. The CDR3 measures 13 amino acids from cysteine to phenylalanine. Of all the DNA, just the CDR3 is kept, 39 bases in frame from base 1. V loses 4 bases of germline sequence and J loses 4 bases, and the interval between the two ends is 11 bases. In the germline V gene, CDR1 corresponds to SGDLS and CDR2 to YYNGEE.

Points the paper makes about the study in general: A pretreatment peripheral blood TCR clonality below the median was linked to improved progression-free and overall survival. Patients with durable benefit showed greater expansion of tumor-associated TCR clones in peripheral blood 3 weeks after starting treatment (n ≈ 23, p = 0.022). Because the sample size was small (n = 29) and many of the analyses were exploratory, the results are meant to be hypothesis-generating.

Synthetic TCR analog templates were spiked into each PCR to estimate absolute template abundance from read counts. The immunoSEQ assay was used to amplify TCRbeta CDR3 regions from genomic DNA with bias-controlled V and J gene primers. Sequencing of rearranged TCRbeta segments was done at approximately 20X coverage. On the study's bioinformatics: Sequencing errors were corrected by clustering and CDR3s were annotated against IMGT to assign V, D and J genes. Only productive TCRbeta rearrangements were used in downstream analyses, excluding out-of-frame or stop-codon sequences. Clonality was computed as one minus Shannon entropy normalized by the log of the number of unique productive sequences. Fisher's exact test with Benjamini-Hochberg correction, at a threshold of adjusted p below 0.01, was used to find clones that differed between time points or between blood and tumor. This immuneACCESS table, as held by TCRdb, lists in-frame sequences with V and J called but not all clones. Of the missing ones, under half trace to an unresolved V gene in checked studies; the others have no known cause. The V and J calls and clone size come from that table; D and trimming were worked out from the DNA. Present in this sample are 70,000 to 95,000 clones, around 89% of which were seen just once. The ten largest account for roughly 0.99% of the sample.

Remarks on this clone: Its antigen target is currently unknown. Base qualities are not recorded, but no much larger clone differs from it by a single base.

The sample in question was PBMCs, obtained around atezolizumab (anti-PD-L1) treatment. The chain links TRBV9 with TRBJ1-1, with TRBD1 tentatively as D gene (5 bases match). This TCR was sampled from a woman aged 80 or over with urothelial cancer. The nucleotides are TGTGCCAGCAGCCCCGACAGATTCACTGAAGCTTTCTTT. Translated, it gives CASSPDRFTEAFF.